This TCR beta chain comes out of a study of T cell repertoires in cytomegalovirus infection. CDR3 length: 15 amino acids. The germline V gene has CDR1 SGHDT and CDR2 YYEEEE. V lost 2 bases to trimming and J lost 1 base, with 12 bases between them. TCRdb reprocessed the reads with MiXCR, giving one entry per CDR3 protein. The table lists 650,000 to 900,000 distinct CDR3 sequences, under 35% of them singletons. This clonotype occurred a few times. As yet, its antigen is unknown. The source material was cultured CD8+ T cells from PBMCs, sampled from culture after CMV antigen stimulation. This chain connects TRBV5-6 to TRBJ1-2; no firm D call. This clonotype was sampled from a human donor in good health (CMV status not recorded). Some clones in this sample may be carry-over from other donors' samples. The chain's CDR3 is CASSLGGPFNYGYTF. For the CDR3, the DNA is TGTGCCAGCAGCTTAGGCGGACCCTTTAACTATGGCTACACCTTC.